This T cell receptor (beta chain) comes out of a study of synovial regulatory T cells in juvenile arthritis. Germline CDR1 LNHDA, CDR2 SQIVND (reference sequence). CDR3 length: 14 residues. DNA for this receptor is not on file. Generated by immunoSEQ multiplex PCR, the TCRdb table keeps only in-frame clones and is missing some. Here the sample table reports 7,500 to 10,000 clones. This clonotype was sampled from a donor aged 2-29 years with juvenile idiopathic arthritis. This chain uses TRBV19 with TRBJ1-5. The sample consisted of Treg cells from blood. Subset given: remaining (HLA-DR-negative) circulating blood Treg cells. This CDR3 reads CASSIGGSNQPQHF. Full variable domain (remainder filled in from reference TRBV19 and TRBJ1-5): DGGITQSPKYLFRKEGQNVTLSCEQNLNHDAMYWYRQDPGQGLRLIYYSQIVNDFQKGDIAEGYSVSREKKESFPLTVTSAQKNPTAFYLCASSIGGSNQPQHFGDGTRLSIL.